The clone carrying this TCR beta chain showed up many times. This CDR3 has 15 amino acids. CDR1 and CDR2 (germline): SGHTA, FQGTGA. Trimming took 1 base from V and 1 from J, leaving 10 bases between them. Attached unique molecular identifiers marked individual cDNA molecules. In TCRdb, the 5' RACE reads were re-called with MiXCR into one record per CDR3 protein. In the table there are 55,000 to 85,000 distinct CDR3 sequences, around 12% of which are singletons. The source of the sample is a study of early T cells in non-severe SARS-CoV-2 infection. Sequencing input: whole blood. The clonotype originates from an adult who was a healthcare worker with PCR-confirmed SARS-CoV-2 infection or an uninfected control (not recorded which). V and J are TRBV7-3 and TRBJ1-1; maybe TRBD1 (6 bases). The CDR3 DNA reads as TGTGCCAGCAGCTTAAATCTGGGACAGAACACTGAAGCTTTCTTT. Amino acid sequence: CASSLNLGQNTEAFF.